These 3 T cell receptor beta chains were all obtained from the same sample, sequenced in a study of beta chain features in type 1 diabetes. The investigators reverse transcribed all of the isolated RNA, so they sequenced expressed TCRB transcripts. The repertoire was sequenced with immunoSEQ multiplex PCR; TCRdb's copy has only in-frame clones and lacks some. This sample yields roughly 400,000 clones, of which around 13% are seen a single time; roughly 0.033% belongs to the top ten. The material sequenced was naive CD4+ T cells from blood. All receptors come from a man between 25 and 39 years old in good health.

The DNA for the CDR3 is TGCAGTGCCGGAGGTAACTATGGCTACACCTTC. Protein product: CSAGGNYGYTF. The rearrangement links TRBV20-1 to TRBJ1-2; D unresolved. V was shortened by 6 bases and J by 1 base, with 6 bases between the two germline ends. This CDR3 spans 11 amino acids. Germline CDR1 is DFQATT and CDR2 is SNEGSKA (reference sequence).

This chain's CDR3 is CASSSVSYSHEQYV. In DNA form, the CDR3 reads TGTGCCAGCAGCTCGGTAAGCTATTCCCACGAGCAGTACGTC. V is TRBV7-2 and J is TRBJ2-7; unclear D gene. Trimming removed 4 bases from V and 5 bases from J, with 15 bases in between. Per the germline V gene, CDR1 is SGHTA and CDR2 is FQGNSA. The CDR3 is 14 amino acids.

There are a few counts of this clone. DNA of the CDR3: TGCGCCAGCAGTGTTCTAGAGGGTGAGCAGTTCTTC. It translates to CASSVLEGEQFF. The chain combines TRBV10-2 with TRBJ2-1, with TRBD2 as a possible D gene (5 bases). Germline CDR1 WSHSY, CDR2 SAAADI. The CDR3 totals 12 residues. Trimming removed 4 bases at V and 9 bases at J, with 10 bases between.